This T cell receptor (beta chain) was observed in a study of Graves' ophthalmopathy and Graves' hyperthyroidism. Study results and limitations: With around 88% sensitivity and less than 83% specificity, a 13-signature model separated ophthalmopathy from stable hyperthyroidism.

Looked up from germline, CDR1 is SEHNR and CDR2 is FQNEAQ (reference sequence). V shed 2 bases and J shed 7 bases, with 18 bases lying between them. The CDR3 runs to 15 residues. Excluded were patients with other autoimmune diseases, uncontrolled infections, pregnancy or lactation. Clinicians diagnosed using symptoms, serum thyroxine, TRAb, thyroid ultrasound and orbital computed tomography. Amplifying from RNA transcripts, the study obtained TCR beta CDR3 regions. The first-round RT-PCR employed HTBI primers together with the Qiagen OneStep RT-PCR kit. A multiplex PCR was then performed as the second round. A single record per CDR3 protein comes from TCRdb applying MiXCR to the multiplex PCR reads. The sample records approximately 460,000 distinct CDR3 sequences, approximately 15% being singletons. This clonotype was counted at least ten times. What it recognizes is unknown.

Material: blood. This TCR derives from a woman between 25 and 40 years old with Graves' ophthalmopathy. V usage is TRBV7-9 and J usage is TRBJ2-7, with a tentative D call TRBD1 (6 bases). The CDR3: CASSLTNRDVGEQYF. The CDR3 DNA reads TGTGCCAGCAGCTTAACAAACAGGGATGTCGGAGAGCAGTACTTC.